This T cell receptor (beta chain) was captured in a study of T cells in Graves' hyperthyroidism and ophthalmopathy. Study details: Staff took peripheral blood when the initial diagnosis was made, before any treatment began.

TCR beta CDR3 regions were amplified from RNA. Researchers ran a first-round RT-PCR on the TCR CDR3 using the HTBI primer set. TCRdb re-called the multiplex PCR reads with MiXCR, one entry per CDR3 protein. The sample has around 600,000 distinct CDR3 sequences, about 16% seen once. Germline V gives CDR1 LGHDT, CDR2 YNNKEL (reference sequence). The CDR3 runs 13 residues. V lost 0 bases, J lost 12 bases, and 15 bases lay in between. This clonotype has a count of ten or more. This TCR was sampled from a woman aged 40 to 50 with Graves' ophthalmopathy. The chain combines TRBV3-1 with TRBJ2-7; D tentatively reads TRBD1 or TRBD2 (5 bases each). Sequences were obtained from blood. The CDR3 reads CASSQDGGSVPYF. The CDR3 nucleotides are TGTGCCAGCAGCCAAGATGGGGGTAGCGTACCGTACTTC.